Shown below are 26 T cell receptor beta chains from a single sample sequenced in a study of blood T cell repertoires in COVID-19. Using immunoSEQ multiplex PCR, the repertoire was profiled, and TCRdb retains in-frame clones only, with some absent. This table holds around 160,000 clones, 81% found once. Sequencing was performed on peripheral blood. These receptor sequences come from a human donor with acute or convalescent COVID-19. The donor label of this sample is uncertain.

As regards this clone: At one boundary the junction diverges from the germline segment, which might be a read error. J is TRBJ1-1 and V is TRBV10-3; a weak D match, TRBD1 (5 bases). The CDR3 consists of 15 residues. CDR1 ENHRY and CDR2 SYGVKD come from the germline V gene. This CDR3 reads CAIGEDSSMNTEAFF. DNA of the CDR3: TGTGCCATCGGTGAAGACAGTTCAATGAACACTGAAGCTTTCTTT.

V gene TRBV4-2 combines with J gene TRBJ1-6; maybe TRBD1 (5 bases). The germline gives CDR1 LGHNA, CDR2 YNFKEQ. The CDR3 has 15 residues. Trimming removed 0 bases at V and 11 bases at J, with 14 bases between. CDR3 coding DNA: TGTGCCAGCAGCCAAGAGATGCAGGGTAGTGCACCCCTCCACTTT. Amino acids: CASSQEMQGSAPLHF.

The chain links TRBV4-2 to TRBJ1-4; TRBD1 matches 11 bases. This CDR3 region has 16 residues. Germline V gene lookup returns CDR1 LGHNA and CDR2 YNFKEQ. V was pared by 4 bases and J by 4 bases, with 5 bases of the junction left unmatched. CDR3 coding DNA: TGTGCCAGCAGCCCTTCGGACAGGGGGCGTAATGAAAAACTGTTTTTT. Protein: CASSPSDRGRNEKLFF.

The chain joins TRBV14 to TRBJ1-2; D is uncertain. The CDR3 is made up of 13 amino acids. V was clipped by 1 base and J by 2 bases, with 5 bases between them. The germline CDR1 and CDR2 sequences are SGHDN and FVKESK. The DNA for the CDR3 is TGTGCCAGCAGCCAAGGGAGAAACTATGGCTACACCTTC. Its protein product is CASSQGRNYGYTF.

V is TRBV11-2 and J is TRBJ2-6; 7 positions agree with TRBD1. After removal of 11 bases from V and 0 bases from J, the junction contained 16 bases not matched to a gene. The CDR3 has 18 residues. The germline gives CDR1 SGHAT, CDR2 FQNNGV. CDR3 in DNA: TGTGCCTCATCCGGTAAGGGGGCCCCCATCTCTGGGGCCAACGTCCTGACTTTC. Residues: CASSGKGAPISGANVLTF.

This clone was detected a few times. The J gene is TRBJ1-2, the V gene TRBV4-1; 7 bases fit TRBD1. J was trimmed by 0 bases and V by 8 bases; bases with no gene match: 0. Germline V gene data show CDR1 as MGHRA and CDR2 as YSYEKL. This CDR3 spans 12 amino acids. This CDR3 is CASQGANYGYTF. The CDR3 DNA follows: TGCGCCAGCCAGGGGGCTAACTATGGCTACACCTTC.

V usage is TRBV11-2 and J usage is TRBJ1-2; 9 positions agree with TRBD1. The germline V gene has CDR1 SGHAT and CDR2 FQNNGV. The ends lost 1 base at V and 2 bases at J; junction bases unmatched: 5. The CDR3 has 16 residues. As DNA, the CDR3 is TGTGCCAGCAGCTTAGTTGGGACAGGGTCGAACTATGGCTACACCTTC. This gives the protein CASSLVGTGSNYGYTF. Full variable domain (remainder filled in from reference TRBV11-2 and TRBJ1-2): EAGVAQSPRYKIIEKRQSVAFWCNPISGHATLYWYQQILGQGPKLLIQFQNNGVVDDSQLPKDRFSAERLKGVDSTLKIQPAKLEDSAVYLCASSLVGTGSNYGYTFGSGTRLTVV.

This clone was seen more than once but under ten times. The DNA of the CDR3 is TGCGCCAGCAGGGGACTAGCGGAAACGCAGTATTTT. Its protein is CASRGLAETQYF. J is TRBJ2-3 and V is TRBV5-1; 11 bases are a match to TRBD2. The trim removed 5 bases at V and 9 bases at J, leaving 2 bases unmatched. CDR1 is SGHRS and CDR2 is YFSETQ in the germline V gene. This CDR3 comprises 12 residues.

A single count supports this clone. Written as DNA, the CDR3 is TGCGCCAGCAGCCACTCCCAAGGGGTAATGAACACTGAAGCTTTCTTT. This gives the protein CASSHSQGVMNTEAFF. The chain has TRBV4-1 and TRBJ1-1; a possible D gene is TRBD1 (5 bases). The CDR3 sequence is 16 residues long. V was trimmed by 3 bases and J by 0 bases, leaving 14 bases between them. From germline, CDR1 is MGHRA and CDR2 YSYEKL.

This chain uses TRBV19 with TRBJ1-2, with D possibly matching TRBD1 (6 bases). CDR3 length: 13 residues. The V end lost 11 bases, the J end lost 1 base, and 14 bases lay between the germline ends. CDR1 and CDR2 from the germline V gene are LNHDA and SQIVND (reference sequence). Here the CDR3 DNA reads TGTGCCTGTCGGGACACCAATAACTATGGCTACACCTTC. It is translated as CACRDTNNYGYTF.

In DNA form, the CDR3 reads TGTGCCAGCACAGGTGGGGAGATATATAATTCACCCCTCCACTTT. Amino acids: CASTGGEIYNSPLHF. This sequence joins TRBV2 and TRBJ1-6; unclear D gene. Trimming took 7 bases from V and 4 from J, leaving 14 bases between them. This CDR3 is 15 amino acids long. Looked up from germline, CDR1 is SNHLY and CDR2 is FYNNEI.

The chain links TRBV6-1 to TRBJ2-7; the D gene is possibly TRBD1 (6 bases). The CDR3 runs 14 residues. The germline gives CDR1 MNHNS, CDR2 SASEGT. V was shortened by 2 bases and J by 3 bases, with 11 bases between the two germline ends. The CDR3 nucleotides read TGTGCCAGCAGTGAATGGGACACCGACTACGAGCAGTACGTC. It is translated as CASSEWDTDYEQYV.

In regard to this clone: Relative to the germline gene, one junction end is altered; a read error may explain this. CDR3 in amino acids: CASSVAGGATGTQYF. The CDR3 nucleotides read TGTGCCAGCAGCGTAGCGGGGGGGGCCACAGGTACGCAGTATTTT. The chain is built from TRBV9 and TRBJ2-3; TRBD2 matches 8 bases. The CDR3 length is 15 residues. CDR1 SGDLS and CDR2 YYNGEE come from the germline V gene.

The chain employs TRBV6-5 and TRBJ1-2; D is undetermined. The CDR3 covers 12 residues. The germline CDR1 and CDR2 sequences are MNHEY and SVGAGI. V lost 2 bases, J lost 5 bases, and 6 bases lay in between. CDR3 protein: CASSYGPYGYTF. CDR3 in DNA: TGTGCCAGCAGTTACGGGCCTTATGGCTACACCTTC.

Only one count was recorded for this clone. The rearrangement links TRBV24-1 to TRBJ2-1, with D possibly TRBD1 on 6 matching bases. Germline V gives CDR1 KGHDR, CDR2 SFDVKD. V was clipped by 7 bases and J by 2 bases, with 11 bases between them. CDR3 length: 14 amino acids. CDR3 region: CATRAGVTYNEQFF. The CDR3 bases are TGTGCCACCAGGGCAGGGGTTACCTACAATGAGCAGTTCTTC.

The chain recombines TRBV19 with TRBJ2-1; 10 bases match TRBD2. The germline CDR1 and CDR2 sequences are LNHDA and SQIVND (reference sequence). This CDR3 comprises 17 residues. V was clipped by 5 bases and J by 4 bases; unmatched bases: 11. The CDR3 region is CASSVSLAGGRYNEQFF. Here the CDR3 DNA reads TGTGCCAGTAGTGTGAGTTTAGCGGGGGGCCGATACAATGAGCAGTTCTTC.

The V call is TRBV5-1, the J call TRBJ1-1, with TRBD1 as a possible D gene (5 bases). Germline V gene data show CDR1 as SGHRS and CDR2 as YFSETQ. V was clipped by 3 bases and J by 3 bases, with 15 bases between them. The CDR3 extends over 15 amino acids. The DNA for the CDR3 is TGCGCCAGCAGCTCGAGCCCAGGGAGGGACACTGAAGCTTTCTTT. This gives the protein CASSSSPGRDTEAFF.

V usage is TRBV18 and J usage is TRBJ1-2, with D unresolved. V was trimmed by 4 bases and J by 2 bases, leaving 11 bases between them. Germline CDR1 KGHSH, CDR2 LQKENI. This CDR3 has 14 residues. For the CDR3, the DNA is TGTGCCAGCTCACAGGCGGCACGAAACTATGGCTACACCTTC. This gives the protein CASSQAARNYGYTF. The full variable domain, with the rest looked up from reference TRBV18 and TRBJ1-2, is NAGVMQNPRHLVRRRGQEARLRCSPMKGHSHVYWYRQLPEEGLKFMVYLQKENIIDESGMPKERFSAEFPKEGPSILRIQQVVRGDSAAYFCASSQAARNYGYTFGSGTRLTVV.

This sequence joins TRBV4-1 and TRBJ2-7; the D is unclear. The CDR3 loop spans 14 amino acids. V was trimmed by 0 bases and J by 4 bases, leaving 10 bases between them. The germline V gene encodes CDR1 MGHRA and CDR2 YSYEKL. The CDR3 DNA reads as TGCGCCAGCAGCCAAGAGCCAACAGAATACGAGCAGTACTTC. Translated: CASSQEPTEYEQYF.

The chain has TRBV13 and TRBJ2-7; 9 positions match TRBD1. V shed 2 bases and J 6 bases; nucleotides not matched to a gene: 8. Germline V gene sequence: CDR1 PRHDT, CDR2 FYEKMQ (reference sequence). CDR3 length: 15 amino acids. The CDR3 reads CASSLRRGQGGEQYF. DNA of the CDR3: TGTGCCAGCAGCTTAAGGCGGGGACAGGGCGGCGAGCAGTACTTC.

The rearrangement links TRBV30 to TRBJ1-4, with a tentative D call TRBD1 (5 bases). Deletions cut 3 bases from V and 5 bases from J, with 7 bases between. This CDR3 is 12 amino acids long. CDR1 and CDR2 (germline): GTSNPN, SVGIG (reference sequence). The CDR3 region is CAWRGGNEKLFF. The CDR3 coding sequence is TGTGCCTGGAGGGGGGGAAATGAAAAACTGTTTTTT.

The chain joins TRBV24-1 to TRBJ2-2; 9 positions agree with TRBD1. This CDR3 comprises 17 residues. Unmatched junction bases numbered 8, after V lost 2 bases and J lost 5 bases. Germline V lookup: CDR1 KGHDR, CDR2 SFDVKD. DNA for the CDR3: TGTGCCACCAGTGATTGGACAGGGGACGAAAGAACCGGGGAGCTGTTTTTT. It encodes CATSDWTGDERTGELFF.

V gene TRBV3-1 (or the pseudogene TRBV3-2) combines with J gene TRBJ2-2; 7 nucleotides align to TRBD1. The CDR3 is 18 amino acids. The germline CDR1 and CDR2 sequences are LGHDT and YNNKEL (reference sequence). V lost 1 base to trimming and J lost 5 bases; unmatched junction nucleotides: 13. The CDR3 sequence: CASSQAADWARGTGELFF. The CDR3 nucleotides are TGTGCCAGCAGCCAAGCAGCCGACTGGGCCAGGGGGACCGGGGAGCTGTTTTTT.

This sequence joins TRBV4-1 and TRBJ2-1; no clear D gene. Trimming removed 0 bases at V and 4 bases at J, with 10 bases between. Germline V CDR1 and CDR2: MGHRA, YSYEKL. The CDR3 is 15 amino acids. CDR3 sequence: CASSQENSRYNEQFF. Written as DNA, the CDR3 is TGCGCCAGCAGCCAAGAAAACAGCAGATACAATGAGCAGTTCTTC.

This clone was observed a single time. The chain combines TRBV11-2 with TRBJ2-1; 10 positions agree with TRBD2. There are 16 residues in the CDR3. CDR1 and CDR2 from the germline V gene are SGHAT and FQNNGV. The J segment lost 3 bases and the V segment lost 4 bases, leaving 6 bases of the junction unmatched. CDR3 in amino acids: CASSYSGGAVYNEQFF. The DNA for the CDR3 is TGTGCCAGCAGCTACAGCGGGGGGGCGGTCTACAATGAGCAGTTCTTC.

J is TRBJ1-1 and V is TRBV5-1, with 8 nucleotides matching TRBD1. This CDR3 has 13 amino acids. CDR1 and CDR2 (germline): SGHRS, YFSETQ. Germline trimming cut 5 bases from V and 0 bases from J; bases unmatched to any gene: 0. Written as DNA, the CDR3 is TGCGCCAGCAGGGACAGGGTGAACACTGAAGCTTTCTTT. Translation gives CASRDRVNTEAFF.